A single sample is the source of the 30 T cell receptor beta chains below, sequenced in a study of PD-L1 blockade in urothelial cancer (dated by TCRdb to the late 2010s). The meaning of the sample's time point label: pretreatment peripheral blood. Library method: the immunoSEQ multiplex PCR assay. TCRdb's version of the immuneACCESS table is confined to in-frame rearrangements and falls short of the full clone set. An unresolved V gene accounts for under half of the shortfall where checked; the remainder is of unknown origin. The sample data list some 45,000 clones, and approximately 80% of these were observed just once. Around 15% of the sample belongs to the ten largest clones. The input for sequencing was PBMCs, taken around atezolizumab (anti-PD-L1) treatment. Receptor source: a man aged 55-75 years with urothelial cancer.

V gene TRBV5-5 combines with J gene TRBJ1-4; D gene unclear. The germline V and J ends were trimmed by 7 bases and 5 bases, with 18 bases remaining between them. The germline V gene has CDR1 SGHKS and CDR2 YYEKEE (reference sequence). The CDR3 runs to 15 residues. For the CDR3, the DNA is TGTGCCAGCGCGTCGACGGAGTCATACAATGAAAAACTGTTTTTT. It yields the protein CASASTESYNEKLFF.

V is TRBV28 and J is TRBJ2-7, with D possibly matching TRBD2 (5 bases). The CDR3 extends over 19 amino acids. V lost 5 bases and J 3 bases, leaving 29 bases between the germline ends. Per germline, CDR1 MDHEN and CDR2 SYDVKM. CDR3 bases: TGTGCCAGCAGTCCCCCCGGGGTTAGGACGGCTACTAAAGGCTACGAGCAGTACTTC. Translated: CASSPPGVRTATKGYEQYF. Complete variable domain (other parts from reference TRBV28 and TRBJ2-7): DVKVTQSSRYLVKRTGEKVFLECVQDMDHENMFWYRQDPGLGLRLIYFSYDVKMKEKGDIPEGYSVSREKKERFSLILESASTNQTSMYLCASSPPGVRTATKGYEQYFGPGTRLTVT.

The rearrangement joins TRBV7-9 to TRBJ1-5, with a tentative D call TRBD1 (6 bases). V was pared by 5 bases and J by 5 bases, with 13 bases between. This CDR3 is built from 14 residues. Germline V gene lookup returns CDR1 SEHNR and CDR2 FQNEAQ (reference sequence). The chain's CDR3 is CASSPQGRDQPQHF. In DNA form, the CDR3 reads TGTGCCAGCAGCCCACAGGGAAGGGATCAGCCCCAGCATTTT.

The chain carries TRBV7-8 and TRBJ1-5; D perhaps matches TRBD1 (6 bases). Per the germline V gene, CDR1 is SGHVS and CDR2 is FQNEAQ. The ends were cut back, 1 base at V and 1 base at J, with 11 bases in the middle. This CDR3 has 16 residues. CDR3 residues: CASSLEQGQSNQPQHF. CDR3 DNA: TGTGCCAGCAGCTTAGAACAGGGTCAGAGCAATCAGCCCCAGCATTTT.

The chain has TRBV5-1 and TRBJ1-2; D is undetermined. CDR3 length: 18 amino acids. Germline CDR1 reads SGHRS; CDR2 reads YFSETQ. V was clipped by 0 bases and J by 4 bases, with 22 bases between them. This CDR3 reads CASSLEGAGMGVSYGYTF. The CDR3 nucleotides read TGCGCCAGCAGCTTGGAGGGCGCAGGAATGGGAGTTTCCTATGGCTACACCTTC.

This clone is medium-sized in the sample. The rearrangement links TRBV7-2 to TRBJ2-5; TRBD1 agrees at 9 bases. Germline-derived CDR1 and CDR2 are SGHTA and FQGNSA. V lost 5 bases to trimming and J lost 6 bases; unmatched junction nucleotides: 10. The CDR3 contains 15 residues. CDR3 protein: CASSPGRGQGQTQYF. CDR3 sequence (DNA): TGTGCCAGCAGCCCTGGCCGGGGACAGGGCCAGACCCAGTACTTC.

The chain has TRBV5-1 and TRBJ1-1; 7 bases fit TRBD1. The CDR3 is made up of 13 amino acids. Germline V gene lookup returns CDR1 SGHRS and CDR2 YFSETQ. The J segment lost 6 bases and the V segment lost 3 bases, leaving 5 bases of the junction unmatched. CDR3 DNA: TGCGCCAGCAGCTGGGGACAGCCAGCTGAAGCTTTCTTT. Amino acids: CASSWGQPAEAFF.

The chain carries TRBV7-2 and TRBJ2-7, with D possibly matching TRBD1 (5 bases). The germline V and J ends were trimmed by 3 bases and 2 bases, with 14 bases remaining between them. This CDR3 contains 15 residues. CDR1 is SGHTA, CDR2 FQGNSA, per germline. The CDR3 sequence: CASSLDPGLTYEQYF. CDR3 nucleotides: TGTGCCAGCAGCTTGGACCCAGGGTTAACCTACGAGCAGTACTTC.

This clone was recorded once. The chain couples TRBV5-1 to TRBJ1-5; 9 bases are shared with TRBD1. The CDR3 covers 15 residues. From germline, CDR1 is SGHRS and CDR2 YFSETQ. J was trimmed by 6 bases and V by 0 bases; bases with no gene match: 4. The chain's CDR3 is CASSLGQGGSQPQHF. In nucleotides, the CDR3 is TGCGCCAGCAGCTTGGGACAGGGGGGTAGTCAGCCCCAGCATTTT.

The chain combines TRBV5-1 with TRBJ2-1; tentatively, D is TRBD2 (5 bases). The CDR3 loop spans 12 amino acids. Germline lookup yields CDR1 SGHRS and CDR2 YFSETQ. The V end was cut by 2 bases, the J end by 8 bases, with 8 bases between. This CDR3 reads CASSFSGDEQFF. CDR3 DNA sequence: TGCGCCAGCAGCTTTTCCGGGGATGAGCAGTTCTTC. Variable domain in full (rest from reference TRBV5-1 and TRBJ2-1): KAGVTQTPRYLIKTRGQQVTLSCSPISGHRSVSWYQQTPGQGLQFLFEYFSETQRNKGNFPGRFSGRQFSNSRSEMNVSTLELGDSALYLCASSFSGDEQFFGPGTRLTVL.

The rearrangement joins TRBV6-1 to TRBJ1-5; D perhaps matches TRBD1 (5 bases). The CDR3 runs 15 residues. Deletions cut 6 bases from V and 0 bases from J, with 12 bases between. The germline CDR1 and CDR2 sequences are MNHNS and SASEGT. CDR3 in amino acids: CASRPQGSSNQPQHF. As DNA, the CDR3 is TGTGCCAGCAGACCCCAGGGATCTAGCAATCAGCCCCAGCATTTT.

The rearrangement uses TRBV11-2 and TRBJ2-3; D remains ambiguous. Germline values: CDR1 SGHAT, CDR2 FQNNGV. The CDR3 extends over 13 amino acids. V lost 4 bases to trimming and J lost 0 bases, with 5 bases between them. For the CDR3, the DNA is TGTGCCAGCAGCTCACTTAGCACAGATACGCAGTATTTT. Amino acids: CASSSLSTDTQYF.

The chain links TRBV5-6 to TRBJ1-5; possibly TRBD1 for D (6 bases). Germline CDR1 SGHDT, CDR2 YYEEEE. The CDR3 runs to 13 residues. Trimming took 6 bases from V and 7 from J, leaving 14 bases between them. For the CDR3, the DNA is TGTGCCAGCACCCTAGGGGGGGGACAGCCCCAGCATTTT. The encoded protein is CASTLGGGQPQHF.

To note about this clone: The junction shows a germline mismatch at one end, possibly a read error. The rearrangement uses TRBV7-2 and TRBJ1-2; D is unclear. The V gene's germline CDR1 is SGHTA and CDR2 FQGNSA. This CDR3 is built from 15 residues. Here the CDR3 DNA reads TGCGCCAGCAGCCAAGAGAACTCAATGAGGGATGGCTACACCTTC. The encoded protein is CASSQENSMRDGYTF.

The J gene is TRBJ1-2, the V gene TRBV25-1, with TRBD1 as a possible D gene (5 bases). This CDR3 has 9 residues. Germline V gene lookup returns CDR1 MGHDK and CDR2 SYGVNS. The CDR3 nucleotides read TGTGGGGGCCTCAATGGCTACACCTTC. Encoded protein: CGGLNGYTF.

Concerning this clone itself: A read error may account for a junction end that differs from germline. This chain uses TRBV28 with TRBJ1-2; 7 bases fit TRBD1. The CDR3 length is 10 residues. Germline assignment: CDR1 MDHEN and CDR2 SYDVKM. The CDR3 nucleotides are TGTGCCAGCAGTTCTCGAGACAGGGCGTTC. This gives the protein CASSSRDRAF.

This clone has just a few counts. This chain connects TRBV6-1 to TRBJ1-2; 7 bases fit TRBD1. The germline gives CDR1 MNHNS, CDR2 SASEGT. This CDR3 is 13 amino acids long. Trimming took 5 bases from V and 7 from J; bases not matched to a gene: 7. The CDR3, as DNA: TGTGCCAGCAGTCACACAGGGGCCCGTGGCTACACCTTC. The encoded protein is CASSHTGARGYTF.

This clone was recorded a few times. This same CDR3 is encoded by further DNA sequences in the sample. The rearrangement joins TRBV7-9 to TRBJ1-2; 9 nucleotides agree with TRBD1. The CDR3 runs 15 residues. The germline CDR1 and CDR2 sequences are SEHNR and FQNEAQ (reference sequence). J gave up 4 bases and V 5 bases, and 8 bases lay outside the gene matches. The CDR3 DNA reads TGTGCCAGCAGCCAGGGACAGGGAGTAAGCTATGGCTACACCTTC. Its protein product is CASSQGQGVSYGYTF.

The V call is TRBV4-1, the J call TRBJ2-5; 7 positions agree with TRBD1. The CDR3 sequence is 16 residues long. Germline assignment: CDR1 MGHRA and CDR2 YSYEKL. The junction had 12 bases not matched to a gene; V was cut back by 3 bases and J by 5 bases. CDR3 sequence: CASSQERQGYAETQYF. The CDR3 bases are TGCGCCAGCAGCCAGGAGAGACAGGGATACGCGGAGACCCAGTACTTC.

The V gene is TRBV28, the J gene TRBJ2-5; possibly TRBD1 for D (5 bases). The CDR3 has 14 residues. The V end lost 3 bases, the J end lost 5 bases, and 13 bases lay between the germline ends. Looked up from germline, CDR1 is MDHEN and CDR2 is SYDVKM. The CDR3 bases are TGTGCCAGCAGTTTCCGGGCCCCAGGGGAGACCCAGTACTTC. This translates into CASSFRAPGETQYF.

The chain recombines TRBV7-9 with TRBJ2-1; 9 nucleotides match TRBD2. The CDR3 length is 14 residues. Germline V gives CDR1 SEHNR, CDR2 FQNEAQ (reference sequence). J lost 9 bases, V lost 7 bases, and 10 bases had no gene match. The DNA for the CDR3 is TGTGCCAGCAAACCTGGACTAGCGAACGTTGAGCAGTTCTTC. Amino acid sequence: CASKPGLANVEQFF.

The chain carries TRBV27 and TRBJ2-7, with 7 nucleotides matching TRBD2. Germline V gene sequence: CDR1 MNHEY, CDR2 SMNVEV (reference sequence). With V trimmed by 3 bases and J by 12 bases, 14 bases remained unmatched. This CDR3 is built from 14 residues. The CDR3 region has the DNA TGTGCCAGCAGTTTCGGCGGGAGTTTCTTCAGTATGTACTTC. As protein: CASSFGGSFFSMYF.

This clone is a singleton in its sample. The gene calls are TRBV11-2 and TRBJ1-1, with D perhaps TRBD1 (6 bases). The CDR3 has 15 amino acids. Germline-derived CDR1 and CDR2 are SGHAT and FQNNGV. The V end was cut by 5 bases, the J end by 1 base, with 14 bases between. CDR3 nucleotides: TGTGCCAGCAGCCCCCCTGGACAGCCGAACACTGAAGCTTTCTTT. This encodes CASSPPGQPNTEAFF.

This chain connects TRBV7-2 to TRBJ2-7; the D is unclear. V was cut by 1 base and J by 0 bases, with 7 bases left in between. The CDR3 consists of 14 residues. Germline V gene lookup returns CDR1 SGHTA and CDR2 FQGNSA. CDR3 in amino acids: CASSLGRSSYEQYF. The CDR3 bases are TGTGCCAGCAGCTTAGGGCGGAGCTCCTACGAGCAGTACTTC.

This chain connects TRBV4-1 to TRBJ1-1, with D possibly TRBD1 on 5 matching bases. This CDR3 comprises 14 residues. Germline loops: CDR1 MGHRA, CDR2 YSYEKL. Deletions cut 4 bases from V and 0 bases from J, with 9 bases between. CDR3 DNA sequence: TGCGCCAGCAGCCCACGACAGATGAACACTGAAGCTTTCTTT. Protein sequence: CASSPRQMNTEAFF.

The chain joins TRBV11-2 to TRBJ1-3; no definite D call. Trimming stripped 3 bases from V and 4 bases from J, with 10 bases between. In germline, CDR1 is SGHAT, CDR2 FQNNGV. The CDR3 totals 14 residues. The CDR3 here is CASSFRARGNTIYF. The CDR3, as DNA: TGTGCCAGCAGCTTTAGAGCCCGCGGAAACACCATATATTTT.

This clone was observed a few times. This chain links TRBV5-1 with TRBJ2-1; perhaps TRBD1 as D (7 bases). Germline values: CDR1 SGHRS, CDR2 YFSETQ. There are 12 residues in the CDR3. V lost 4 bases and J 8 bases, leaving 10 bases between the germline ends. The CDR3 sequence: CASSGGGHEQFF. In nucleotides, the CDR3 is TGCGCCAGCAGCGGAGGGGGCCATGAGCAGTTCTTC.

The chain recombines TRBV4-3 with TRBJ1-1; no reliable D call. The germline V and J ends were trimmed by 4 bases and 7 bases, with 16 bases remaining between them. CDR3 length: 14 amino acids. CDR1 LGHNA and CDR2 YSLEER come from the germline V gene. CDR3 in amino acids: CASSPGLDPNEAFF. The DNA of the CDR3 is TGCGCCAGCAGCCCCGGTCTAGACCCGAATGAAGCTTTCTTT.

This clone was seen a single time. CDR3 DNA: TGTGCCAGCAGCGTGGGGCCTAGCGGGGGGGCCTATGAGCAGTTCTTC. Residues: CASSVGPSGGAYEQFF. This chain joins TRBV9 and TRBJ2-1; 12 bases align to TRBD2. CDR3 length: 16 residues. Germline V gene lookup returns CDR1 SGDLS and CDR2 YYNGEE. Trimming took 2 bases from V and 8 from J; bases not matched to a gene: 8.

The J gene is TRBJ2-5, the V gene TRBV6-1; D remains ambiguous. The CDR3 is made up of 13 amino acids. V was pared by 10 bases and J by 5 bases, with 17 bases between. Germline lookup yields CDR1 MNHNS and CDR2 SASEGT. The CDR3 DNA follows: TGTGCCACCCCGAGGTTTTTCGGGGAGACCCAGTACTTC. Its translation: CATPRFFGETQYF.